The 26 T cell receptor beta chains listed next were all sequenced from one sample in a study of blood T cell repertoires in COVID-19. Method: immunoSEQ multiplex PCR; TCRdb's copy keeps in-frame clones and lacks some. Among under 300,000 clones, roughly 87% were seen once, and the ten largest hold over 6%. Source material: PBMCs or T cells enriched from blood (not recorded which). Receptor source: a woman younger than 45 with acute COVID-19.

V is TRBV7-9 and J is TRBJ1-1; possible D gene TRBD1, 5 bases. The CDR3 loop spans 17 amino acids. Germline-derived CDR1 and CDR2 are SEHNR and FQNEAQ (reference sequence). V shed 7 bases and J shed 2 bases, with 23 bases lying between them. This CDR3 is CASTVGTLAGTNTEAFF. The CDR3 DNA is TGTGCCAGCACCGTAGGCACCCTCGCGGGGACCAACACTGAAGCTTTCTTT.

The J gene is TRBJ2-4, the V gene TRBV7-2; D is undetermined. The germline CDR1 and CDR2 sequences are SGHTA and FQGNSA. The ends were cut back, 1 base at V and 0 bases at J, with 13 bases in the middle. The CDR3 runs 17 residues. In DNA form, the CDR3 reads TGTGCCAGCAGCTTAGGGTCTGATTTACTAGCCAAAAACATTCAGTACTTC. Translated: CASSLGSDLLAKNIQYF.

In nucleotides, the CDR3 is TGTGCCAGCAGCCCACAATCGGGGGGGGGTATCGAGCAGTACTTC. This sequence encodes CASSPQSGGGIEQYF. The chain joins TRBV7-8 to TRBJ2-7; the match to TRBD2 covers 8 bases. From germline, CDR1 is SGHVS and CDR2 FQNEAQ. V dropped 5 bases and J dropped 6; count of bases not matched to a gene: 12. The CDR3 has 15 amino acids.

This clone was seen a handful of times. V gene TRBV7-9 combines with J gene TRBJ1-5; D might be TRBD1 (5 bases). V shed 1 base and J shed 0 bases, with 16 bases lying between them. In germline, CDR1 is SEHNR, CDR2 FQNEAQ (reference sequence). This CDR3 has 18 amino acids. The CDR3 is CASSLVGVAGHSNQPQHF. The CDR3 DNA sequence: TGTGCCAGCAGCTTAGTAGGAGTTGCGGGGCATAGCAATCAGCCCCAGCATTTT.

V gene TRBV18 combines with J gene TRBJ1-5; 11 bases line up with TRBD1. The CDR3 is 16 amino acids. The V gene end was trimmed by 3 bases and the J gene end by 1 base; junction bases not matched to a gene: 2. CDR1 and CDR2 (germline): KGHSH, LQKENI. CDR3: CASSPGTGGSNQPQHF. Here the CDR3 DNA reads TGTGCCAGCTCACCTGGGACAGGGGGAAGCAATCAGCCCCAGCATTTT. The variable domain in full, completed from reference TRBV18 and TRBJ1-5, reads NAGVMQNPRHLVRRRGQEARLRCSPMKGHSHVYWYRQLPEEGLKFMVYLQKENIIDESGMPKERFSAEFPKEGPSILRIQQVVRGDSAAYFCASSPGTGGSNQPQHFGDGTRLSIL.

The V call is TRBV2, the J call TRBJ1-4, with a possible D match to TRBD1 (5 bases). V lost 10 bases and J lost 6, with 21 bases in between. Germline CDR1 reads SNHLY; CDR2 reads FYNNEI. The CDR3 runs 15 residues. The CDR3 DNA follows: TGTGCCACCACTCCGACCGGGACTACGGATGAAAAACTGTTTTTT. This codes for CATTPTGTTDEKLFF.

Turning to this clone: This sample includes further DNA sequences coding for the same CDR3. The chain combines TRBV19 with TRBJ1-5; D may be TRBD1 (6 bases). Germline-derived CDR1 and CDR2 are LNHDA and SQIVND (reference sequence). V was clipped by 5 bases and J by 2 bases, with 16 bases between them. This CDR3 has 16 residues. In DNA form, the CDR3 reads TGTGCCAGTAGTGCGACAGGAGGTGGGGGCAATCAGCCCCAGCATTTT. It translates to CASSATGGGGNQPQHF.

The chain employs TRBV13 and TRBJ2-1; TRBD2 aligns across 10 bases. With 2 bases clipped from V and 5 bases from J, the junction kept 3 bases outside the gene matches. Germline loops: CDR1 PRHDT, CDR2 FYEKMQ (reference sequence). This CDR3 region has 15 residues. The CDR3 region is CASSLLGLANNEQFF. The CDR3 DNA reads as TGTGCCAGCAGCTTATTGGGACTAGCGAACAATGAGCAGTTCTTC.

The rearrangement joins TRBV18 to TRBJ2-6; 7 bases are shared with TRBD1. Germline assignment: CDR1 KGHSH and CDR2 LQKENI. J gave up 5 bases and V 3 bases, and 7 bases lay outside the gene matches. The CDR3 is 16 amino acids. The chain's CDR3 is CASSPPTGLRANVLTF. In DNA, the CDR3 is TGTGCCAGCTCACCTCCGACAGGGTTAAGGGCCAACGTCCTGACTTTC.

The chain combines TRBV2 with TRBJ2-1; TRBD2 matches at 9 bases. With 3 bases clipped from V and 1 base from J, the junction kept 4 bases outside the gene matches. The germline V gene has CDR1 SNHLY and CDR2 FYNNEI. The CDR3 has 16 amino acids. CDR3 DNA: TGTGCCAGCAGTGATCGGCGGGGGGGGTCCTACAATGAGCAGTTCTTC. It yields the protein CASSDRRGGSYNEQFF.

This rearrangement joins TRBV20-1 to TRBJ2-1; D gene unclear. Germline loops: CDR1 DFQATT, CDR2 SNEGSKA (reference sequence). The V end lost 5 bases, the J end lost 7 bases, and 9 bases lay between the germline ends. This CDR3 has 11 amino acids. The CDR3 loop is CSALAGNEQFF. For the CDR3, the DNA is TGCAGTGCTCTCGCCGGGAATGAGCAGTTCTTC.

The chain has TRBV3-1 (or the pseudogene TRBV3-2) and TRBJ1-6; D is perhaps TRBD1 (5 bases). Germline CDR1 reads LGHDT; CDR2 reads YNNKEL (reference sequence). This CDR3 is built from 14 residues. V was trimmed by 1 base and J by 8 bases, leaving 9 bases between them. The chain's CDR3 is CASSQVRQYSPLHF. The DNA for the CDR3 is TGTGCCAGCAGCCAAGTCCGACAGTATTCACCCCTCCACTTT.

The chain joins TRBV7-3 to TRBJ2-3; 7 nucleotides agree with TRBD1. The V gene end was trimmed by 3 bases and the J gene end by 0 bases; junction bases not matched to a gene: 3. Germline loops: CDR1 SGHTA, CDR2 FQGTGA. The CDR3 extends over 15 amino acids. In nucleotides, the CDR3 is TGTGCCAGCAGCTTGACAGGGTCGAGCACAGATACGCAGTATTTT. This gives the protein CASSLTGSSTDTQYF.

V gene TRBV6-5 combines with J gene TRBJ1-3; possible D gene TRBD1, 6 bases. The germline V gene has CDR1 MNHEY and CDR2 SVGAGI. The CDR3 is 14 amino acids. The V gene lost 4 bases and the J gene lost 4 bases, with 11 bases spanning the gap. CDR3 protein: CASSSGVGGNTIYF. The CDR3 DNA follows: TGTGCCAGCAGTTCAGGGGTGGGCGGAAACACCATATATTTT.

In this sample, this clone turned up once. The rearrangement uses TRBV27 and TRBJ2-1; D is ambiguous. Trimming stripped 4 bases from V and 10 bases from J, with 23 bases between. The CDR3 runs 16 residues. Germline CDR1 is MNHEY and CDR2 is SMNVEV (reference sequence). The CDR3 reads CASSSRFPRSSEEQFF. CDR3 DNA: TGTGCCAGCAGTTCCCGATTTCCCCGAAGCTCTGAGGAGCAGTTCTTC.

This chain links TRBV29-1 with TRBJ2-7; D might be TRBD2 (7 bases). V was clipped by 2 bases and J by 6 bases, with 17 bases between them. The CDR3 spans 14 residues. CDR1 is SQVTM and CDR2 is ANQGSEA in the germline V gene. The CDR3 loop reads CSVESLGGPSEQYF. In DNA, the CDR3 is TGCAGCGTTGAATCGCTGGGGGGGCCAAGCGAGCAGTACTTC.

This chain connects TRBV18 to TRBJ1-1, with D perhaps matching TRBD1 (5 bases). The CDR3 sequence is 13 residues long. Trimming stripped 2 bases from V and 6 bases from J, with 10 bases between. Germline CDR1 is KGHSH and CDR2 is LQKENI. The CDR3 reads CASSPVWGAEAFF. In nucleotides, the CDR3 is TGTGCCAGCTCACCAGTCTGGGGCGCTGAAGCTTTCTTT.

The chain uses TRBV7-9 and TRBJ2-3, with D unresolved. The CDR3 spans 13 residues. Germline values: CDR1 SEHNR, CDR2 FQNEAQ (reference sequence). Trimming shortened V by 6 bases and J by 4 bases, and 11 bases separated the two germline ends. The CDR3 DNA follows: TGTGCCAGCAGTAAACGGGTACCAGATACGCAGTATTTT. As protein: CASSKRVPDTQYF.

The chain employs TRBV27 and TRBJ1-1; no clear D. Germline V gene lookup returns CDR1 MNHEY and CDR2 SMNVEV (reference sequence). This CDR3 is 13 amino acids long. Trimming took off 8 bases at V and 11 bases at J, with 21 bases between the two ends. This CDR3 reads CASGRSLRGRAFF. The DNA of the CDR3 is TGTGCCAGCGGTCGATCTTTGCGGGGTCGCGCTTTCTTT.

This clone appeared a single time. The chain recombines TRBV5-1 with TRBJ1-3; D not certain. V dropped 0 bases and J dropped 6 bases, with 16 bases sitting between them. This CDR3 spans 16 amino acids. Germline V gene lookup returns CDR1 SGHRS and CDR2 YFSETQ. The CDR3: CASSLEYNIPANTIYF. The CDR3 DNA reads as TGCGCCAGCAGCTTGGAATATAACATTCCTGCAAACACCATATATTTT.

This clone was seen only once. This chain joins TRBV28 and TRBJ2-2; the D gene is possibly TRBD2 (5 bases). The ends were cut back, 5 bases at V and 7 bases at J, with 14 bases in the middle. The CDR3 has 14 amino acids. Per germline, CDR1 MDHEN and CDR2 SYDVKM. CDR3 coding DNA: TGTGCCAGCAGTGAGAATCCAGGAGGCGGGGAGCTGTTTTTT. It is translated as CASSENPGGGELFF.

This clone showed up just once. The J gene is TRBJ1-1, the V gene TRBV7-2; 8 bases map to TRBD1. CDR3 length: 15 residues. V lost 5 bases and J lost 1; bases outside the gene matches: 6. The germline V gene has CDR1 SGHTA and CDR2 FQGNSA. CDR3 in DNA: TGTGCCAGCAGCGCATCACAGGGGGGGAACACTGAAGCTTTCTTT. Translated: CASSASQGGNTEAFF.

The chain couples TRBV7-8 to TRBJ1-4; a weak D match, TRBD1 (5 bases). The germline V and J ends were trimmed by 4 bases and 4 bases, with 13 bases remaining between them. The germline V gene has CDR1 SGHVS and CDR2 FQNEAQ. CDR3 length equals 15 residues. The CDR3 here is CASSSLGGYNEKLFF. The CDR3 DNA sequence: TGTGCCAGCAGCTCCTTGGGGGGGTATAATGAAAAACTGTTTTTT.

The CDR3 region has the DNA TGTGCCAGCAGTCAGCTGACAGGGGTCACTGAAGCTTTCTTT. Translated, it gives CASSQLTGVTEAFF. The gene calls are TRBV2 and TRBJ1-1, with 8 bases fitting TRBD1. Germline loops: CDR1 SNHLY, CDR2 FYNNEI. With 5 bases clipped from V and 4 bases from J, the junction kept 6 bases outside the gene matches. The CDR3 covers 14 residues.

The table lists this clone with a few counts. J is TRBJ2-1 and V is TRBV4-1; 10 bases align to TRBD2. Germline V gene lookup returns CDR1 MGHRA and CDR2 YSYEKL. V shed 0 bases and J 13 bases; nucleotides not matched to a gene: 12. The CDR3 is 16 residues long. CDR3 sequence (DNA): TGCGCCAGCAGCCAAGATCCTTCTAGCGGGAGTGGGTTTCAGTTCTTC. Translated, it gives CASSQDPSSGSGFQFF.

The CDR3 is CASSDLRGADGYTF. CDR3 DNA: TGTGCCAGCAGTGATCTTAGGGGCGCGGATGGCTACACCTTC. This chain links TRBV2 with TRBJ1-2; D is perhaps TRBD1 (5 bases). The germline V gene has CDR1 SNHLY and CDR2 FYNNEI. V was cut by 3 bases and J by 6 bases, with 14 bases left in between. The CDR3 sequence is 14 residues long.